This TCR beta chain is from a study of blood T cell repertoires in COVID-19. CDR1 is SQVTM and CDR2 is ANQGSEA in the germline V gene. CDR3 length: 14 amino acids. Between the trimmed V and J ends, which lost 3 bases and 5 bases, there was a span of 15 bases. Repertoires were generated with immunoSEQ multiplex PCR, while TCRdb's copy carries only in-frame clones and drops some. This sample has tens of thousands of clones, with 85% found just once. Specimen: peripheral blood. The receptor was isolated from a human donor in a cohort sampled during active COVID-19. The chain couples TRBV29-1 to TRBJ2-3; perhaps TRBD2 as D (5 bases). The CDR3 spells CSVEVGAPQDTQYF. CDR3 in DNA: TGCAGCGTTGAGGTGGGAGCCCCCCAAGATACGCAGTATTTT.